These T cell receptor beta chains were read from a single sample in a study of T-cell memory formation after mild COVID-19. TCRdb re-analysed the 5' RACE reads in MiXCR, keeping a single row per CDR3 protein. The sample consists of about 350,000 distinct CDR3 sequences, approximately 14% of them appearing once. The sequenced sample consisted of PBMCs or a T cell subset sorted from them (not recorded which). The source of these receptors is a man aged 18 to 29 who had mild COVID-19 (a few samples of this study predate the infection). Cell type and time point are not known. The conserved cysteine and the conserved F or W are not part of the CDR3 here. Fields, in order: J gene, V gene, CDR3 protein.

J: TRBJ1-1
V: TRBV5-1
CDR3: ASSLFDPNTEAF

J: TRBJ1-6
V: TRBV25-1
CDR3: ASSYTDNSPLH

J: TRBJ2-5
V: TRBV3-1
CDR3: ASSTRDSQETQY

J: TRBJ1-1
V: TRBV5-6
CDR3: ASSWDTEAF

J: TRBJ1-2
V: TRBV11-2
CDR3: ASSLETASGYT

J: TRBJ1-5
V: TRBV6-1
CDR3: ASHTGEAGNQPQH

J: TRBJ2-5
V: TRBV7-9
CDR3: ASSLARTASKETQY

J: TRBJ2-1
V: TRBV11-1
CDR3: ASSPGGDYNEQF

J: TRBJ2-1
V: TRBV29-1
CDR3: SVGQSSYNEQF

J: TRBJ1-1
V: TRBV12-3/TRBV12-4
CDR3: ASSGRDRGTEAF

J: TRBJ1-1
V: TRBV4-1
CDR3: ASSQAGQGNTEAF

J: TRBJ2-3
V: TRBV6-5
CDR3: ASSYSSRGQLTDTQY

J: TRBJ2-2
V: TRBV12-3/TRBV12-4
CDR3: ASSLGASTGELF

J: TRBJ1-1
V: TRBV7-2
CDR3: ASSQEGGNSAF

J: TRBJ2-7
V: TRBV10-3
CDR3: AISESTGQTVGEQY

J: TRBJ2-1
V: TRBV7-9
CDR3: ASSLVGANEQF

J: TRBJ2-5
V: TRBV11-2
CDR3: ASSLRLSKETQY

J: TRBJ2-2
V: TRBV7-2
CDR3: ASSLAAVGTGELF

J: TRBJ2-3
V: TRBV7-9
CDR3: ASSSRLAGKDTQY

J: TRBJ2-3
V: TRBV4-2
CDR3: ASRFDVYTAQY

J: TRBJ1-5
V: TRBV6-2/TRBV6-3
CDR3: ASTETGNQPQH

J: TRBJ2-2
V: TRBV4-1
CDR3: ASSRFSGGLNTGELF

J: TRBJ1-6
V: TRBV6-1
CDR3: ASSEHPIRSYYNSPLH